This entry lists 12 T cell receptor beta chains sequenced from one sample in a study of blood T cell repertoires in COVID-19. TCRdb keeps only in-frame clones here, not all; method: immunoSEQ multiplex PCR. The repertoire consists of 200,000 to 250,000 clones, with more than 75% occurring once and the leading ten covering less than 6%. Sequenced sample: peripheral blood. All receptors derive from a woman in her sixties or seventies with COVID-19, enrolled during active disease.

J is TRBJ2-7 and V is TRBV6-2 or TRBV6-3, with 13 nucleotides matching TRBD2. Germline V gene lookup returns CDR1 MNHEY and CDR2 SVGEGT. Trimming at V came to 5 bases and at J to 5 bases, leaving 6 bases not matched to a gene. CDR3 length: 15 amino acids. The CDR3, as DNA: TGTGCCAGCAGTGCTCAGACTAGCGGGAGGAACGAGCAGTACTTC. Encoded protein: CASSAQTSGRNEQYF.

This clone was observed a handful of times. The chain is built from TRBV18 and TRBJ2-1, with TRBD2 identical over 9 bases. The V and J ends lost 1 base and 4 bases, in that order; junction bases with no gene match: 2. The CDR3 totals 15 residues. CDR1 and CDR2 (germline): KGHSH, LQKENI. CDR3 sequence (DNA): TGTGCCAGCTCACCACTCCTAGCGGGGTACAATGAGCAGTTCTTC. It yields the protein CASSPLLAGYNEQFF.

This clone was seen a single time. The chain recombines TRBV3-1 (or the pseudogene TRBV3-2) with TRBJ2-7; 8 bases are a match to TRBD2. The CDR3 is 14 amino acids. Germline assignment: CDR1 LGHDT and CDR2 YNNKEL (reference sequence). After removal of 6 bases from V and 6 bases from J, the junction contained 10 bases not matched to a gene. The CDR3 region has the DNA TGTGCCAGCAGTAACCGATTAGCGGGAAGCGAGCAGTACTTC. Translating it yields CASSNRLAGSEQYF.

This clone was recorded once. The chain is built from TRBV28 and TRBJ2-1, with D maybe TRBD1 (5 bases). Looked up from germline, CDR1 is MDHEN and CDR2 is SYDVKM. V lost 5 bases and J 4 bases, leaving 18 bases between the germline ends. The CDR3 is 16 amino acids. CDR3 residues: CASSPLKDTVYNEQFF. The CDR3 nucleotides are TGTGCCAGCAGTCCTTTGAAGGACACTGTATACAATGAGCAGTTCTTC.

The CDR3 DNA sequence: TGTGCCAGTAGTGCCTCGGACAACTCTGGAAACACCATATATTTT. Its translation: CASSASDNSGNTIYF. The V call is TRBV19, the J call TRBJ1-3; D perhaps matches TRBD1 (5 bases). V gave up 5 bases and J gave up 0 bases, with 11 bases separating them. This CDR3 has 15 amino acids. Germline values: CDR1 LNHDA, CDR2 SQIVND (reference sequence).

V usage is TRBV9 and J usage is TRBJ2-7; 10 bases are a match to TRBD2. Germline V lookup: CDR1 SGDLS, CDR2 YYNGEE. Trimming at V came to 4 bases and at J to 4 bases, leaving 8 bases not matched to a gene. This CDR3 region has 15 residues. DNA of the CDR3: TGTGCCAGCAGCCCCCTCGGAGCGGGAGGGTACGAGCAGTACTTC. It is translated as CASSPLGAGGYEQYF.

The chain couples TRBV30 to TRBJ2-6; D unresolved. Between the trimmed V and J ends, which lost 0 bases and 0 bases, there was a span of 9 bases. Germline lookup yields CDR1 GTSNPN and CDR2 SVGIG (reference sequence). This CDR3 has 16 residues. CDR3 sequence: CAWSVGRYSGANVLTF. The DNA for the CDR3 is TGTGCCTGGAGTGTCGGTCGATACTCTGGGGCCAACGTCCTGACTTTC.

The chain carries TRBV7-7 and TRBJ2-3; 10 bases agree with TRBD2. With 1 base clipped from V and 6 bases from J, the junction kept 10 bases outside the gene matches. The CDR3 sequence is 17 residues long. The germline gives CDR1 SSHAT, CDR2 FNYEAQ (reference sequence). CDR3 nucleotide sequence: TGTGCCAGCAGCTTAGGGCCGGCGGCTAGCGGGAGTGATACGCAGTATTTT. It is translated as CASSLGPAASGSDTQYF. The full variable domain, rest sourced from reference TRBV7-7 and TRBJ2-3, is GAGVSQSPRYKVTKRGQDVTLRCDPISSHATLYWYQQALGQGPEFLTYFNYEAQPDKSGLPSDRFSAERPEGSISTLTIQRTEQRDSAMYRCASSLGPAASGSDTQYFGPGTRLTVL.

The chain carries TRBV5-1 and TRBJ2-3, with D tentatively TRBD1 (6 bases). The germline V and J ends were trimmed by 4 bases and 2 bases, with 20 bases remaining between them. The CDR3 runs 17 residues. Germline V CDR1 and CDR2: SGHRS, YFSETQ. The CDR3 coding sequence is TGCGCCAGCAGCCTCTGGGGGTTGGACAGAGACACAGATACGCAGTATTTT. It is translated as CASSLWGLDRDTDTQYF.

The rearrangement uses TRBV15 and TRBJ2-7, with 14 bases that match TRBD2. V lost 1 base to trimming and J lost 5 bases; unmatched junction nucleotides: 22. Germline CDR1 LNHNV, CDR2 YYDKDF (reference sequence). The CDR3 runs 22 residues. CDR3 sequence: CATSRGGKKSGLAGGRGNEQYF. The CDR3 nucleotides are TGTGCCACCAGCAGAGGAGGGAAAAAATCAGGACTAGCGGGAGGTCGGGGCAACGAGCAGTACTTC. Supplemented by reference TRBV15 and TRBJ2-7, the full variable domain reads DAMVIQNPRYQVTQFGKPVTLSCSQTLNHNVMYWYQQKSSQAPKLLFHYYDKDFNNEADTPDNFQSRRPNTSFCFLDIRSPGLGDTAMYLCATSRGGKKSGLAGGRGNEQYFGPGTRLTVT.

The V and J genes are TRBV10-3 and TRBJ2-3; 8 bases are a match to TRBD2. The CDR3 spans 15 residues. CDR1 is ENHRY and CDR2 is SYGVKD in the germline V gene. V lost 2 bases, J lost 0 bases, and 1 base stayed unmatched. The CDR3 is CAISEPGGSTDTQYF. The CDR3 DNA reads as TGTGCCATCAGTGAGCCGGGAGGGAGCACAGATACGCAGTATTTT.

The gene calls are TRBV3-1 (or the pseudogene TRBV3-2) and TRBJ2-2; 9 bases align to TRBD1. This CDR3 is 14 amino acids long. With 6 bases clipped from V and 5 bases from J, the junction kept 4 bases outside the gene matches. Germline V CDR1 and CDR2: LGHDT, YNNKEL (reference sequence). The CDR3 region is CASRQTGGTGELFF. The CDR3 coding sequence is TGTGCCAGCAGGCAGACAGGGGGGACCGGGGAGCTGTTTTTT.